Sequencing of this T cell receptor beta chain was carried out in a study of blood T cell repertoires in COVID-19. V gave up 0 bases and J gave up 7 bases; unmatched junction bases: 2. The CDR3 extends over 15 amino acids. Germline V lookup: CDR1 SGHTS, CDR2 YDEGEE. Some clones are missing from TCRdb's copy, which holds only in-frame ones; the method was immunoSEQ multiplex PCR. The sample gives some 320,000 clones, approximately 89% of which show up once; about 8% is in the top ten. J is TRBJ2-3 and V is TRBV5-8; 13 bases agree with TRBD2. This receptor was identified in a woman aged 45-65 years who had recovered from COVID-19. The sample was peripheral blood. The CDR3 nucleotides are TGTGCCAGCAGCTTGGGACTAGCGGGAGGAAATACGCAGTATTTT. As protein: CASSLGLAGGNTQYF.